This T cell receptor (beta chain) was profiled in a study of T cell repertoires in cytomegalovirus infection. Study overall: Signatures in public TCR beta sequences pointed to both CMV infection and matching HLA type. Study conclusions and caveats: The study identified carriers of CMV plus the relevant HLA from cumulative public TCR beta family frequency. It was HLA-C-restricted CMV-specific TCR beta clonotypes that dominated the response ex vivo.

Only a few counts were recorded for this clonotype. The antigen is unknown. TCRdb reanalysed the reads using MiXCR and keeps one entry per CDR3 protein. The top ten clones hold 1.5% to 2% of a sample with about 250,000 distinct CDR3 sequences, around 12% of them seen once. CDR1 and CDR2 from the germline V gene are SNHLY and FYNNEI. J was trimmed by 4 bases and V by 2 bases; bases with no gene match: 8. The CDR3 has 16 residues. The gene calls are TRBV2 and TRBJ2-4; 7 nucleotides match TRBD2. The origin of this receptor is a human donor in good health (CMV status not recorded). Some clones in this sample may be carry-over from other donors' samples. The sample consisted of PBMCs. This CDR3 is CASSEMREGLKNIQYF. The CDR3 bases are TGTGCCAGCAGTGAAATGAGGGAGGGCCTAAAAAACATTCAGTACTTC.